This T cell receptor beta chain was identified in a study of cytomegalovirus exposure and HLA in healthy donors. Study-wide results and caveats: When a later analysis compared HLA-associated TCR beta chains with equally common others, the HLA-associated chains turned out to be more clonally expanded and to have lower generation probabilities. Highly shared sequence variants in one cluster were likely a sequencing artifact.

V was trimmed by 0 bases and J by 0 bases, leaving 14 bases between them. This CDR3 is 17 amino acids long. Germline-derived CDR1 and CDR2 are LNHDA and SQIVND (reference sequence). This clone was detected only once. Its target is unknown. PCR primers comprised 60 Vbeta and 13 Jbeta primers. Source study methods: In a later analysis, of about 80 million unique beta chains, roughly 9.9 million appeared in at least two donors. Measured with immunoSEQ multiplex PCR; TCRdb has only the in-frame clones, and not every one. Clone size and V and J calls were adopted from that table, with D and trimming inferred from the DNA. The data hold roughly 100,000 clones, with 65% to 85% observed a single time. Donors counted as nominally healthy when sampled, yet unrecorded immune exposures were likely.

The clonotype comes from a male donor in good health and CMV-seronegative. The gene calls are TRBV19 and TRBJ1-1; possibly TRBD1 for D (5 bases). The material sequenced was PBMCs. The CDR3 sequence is CASSIDWGRILNTEAFF. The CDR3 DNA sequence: TGTGCCAGTAGTATAGATTGGGGGAGGATTTTGAACACTGAAGCTTTCTTT.